A selection of T cell receptor beta chains follows, all from one sample in a study of brain T cells in children with intractable seizures. Using immunoSEQ multiplex PCR, the repertoire was profiled, and TCRdb retains in-frame clones only, with some absent. Here the sample spans 300,000 to 400,000 clones, approximately 93% being singletons. Material: peripheral blood, obtained more than 4 months after surgery. These TCRs come from a boy under two years old with tuberous sclerosis and intractable seizures. CDR3s include the opening cysteine and the closing phenylalanine or tryptophan. The D gene is left open where the match is weak. Part of the rows lack a size; the others show once, few, many or a class for expanded clones.

size: .; V: TRBV12-3/TRBV12-4; D: .; J: TRBJ2-3; CDR3: CASSRDSSDTQYF; DNA: TGTGCCAGCAGTCGGGACTCATCAGATACGCAGTATTTT
size: .; V: TRBV5-1; D: .; J: TRBJ2-3; CDR3: CASSLQGKYDTQYF; DNA: TGCGCCAGCAGCTTGCAGGGGAAATACGATACGCAGTATTTT
size: .; V: TRBV24-1; D: .; J: TRBJ1-6; CDR3: CATRIRESGISPLHF; DNA: TGTGCCACCAGAATAAGAGAGTCGGGAATTTCACCCCTCCACTTT
size: .; V: TRBV19; D: TRBD2; J: TRBJ2-1; CDR3: CASSIVSGRMNEQFF; DNA: TGTGCCAGTAGTATAGTCAGCGGGAGGATGAATGAGCAGTTCTTC
size: few; V: TRBV30; D: TRBD2; J: TRBJ2-3; CDR3: CAKQPTSGDTDTQYF; DNA: TGTGCCAAACAACCAACTAGCGGGGACACAGATACGCAGTATTTT
size: .; V: TRBV5-1; D: TRBD2; J: TRBJ2-1; CDR3: CASSSFSSGAKINEQFF; DNA: TGCGCCAGCAGCTCCTTTTCTAGCGGGGCTAAGATCAATGAGCAGTTCTTC
size: .; V: TRBV29-1; D: TRBD2; J: TRBJ2-4; CDR3: CSVVPSGGITKNIQYF; DNA: TGCAGCGTTGTCCCTAGCGGGGGGATAACCAAAAACATTCAGTACTTC
size: .; V: TRBV11-3; D: .; J: TRBJ1-5; CDR3: CASSPDTNQPQHF; DNA: TGTGCCAGCAGCCCGGACACTAATCAGCCCCAGCATTTT
size: .; V: TRBV2; D: .; J: TRBJ1-4; CDR3: CASSGGDREKLFF; DNA: TGTGCCAGCAGTGGGGGAGACAGGGAAAAACTGTTTTTT
size: .; V: TRBV9; D: TRBD1; J: TRBJ1-1; CDR3: CASSARGGNTEAFF; DNA: TGTGCCAGCAGCGCCAGGGGGGGGAACACTGAAGCTTTCTTT
size: .; V: TRBV3-1/TRBV3-2; D: TRBD2; J: TRBJ2-3; CDR3: CASSQDSRVRTSGRGADTQYF; DNA: TGTGCCAGCAGCCAAGATTCCCGAGTGCGGACTAGCGGGAGGGGGGCAGATACGCAGTATTTT
size: .; V: TRBV4-1; D: .; J: TRBJ2-7; CDR3: CASSQATSSTTEQYF; DNA: TGCGCCAGCAGCCAAGCGACTAGTTCAACTACCGAGCAGTACTTC
size: .; V: TRBV11-3; D: .; J: TRBJ1-2; CDR3: CASSLRGQSFYGYTF; DNA: TGTGCCAGCAGCCTTCGTGGACAGTCCTTCTATGGCTACACCTTC
size: once; V: TRBV4-1; D: .; J: TRBJ2-4; CDR3: CASSQVGVPKNIQYF; DNA: TGCGCCAGCAGCCAAGTGGGGGTACCCAAAAACATTCAGTACTTC
size: .; V: TRBV29-1; D: .; J: TRBJ2-1; CDR3: CSVEGAGVYNEQFF; DNA: TGCAGCGTTGAGGGGGCGGGAGTCTACAATGAGCAGTTCTTC
size: .; V: TRBV11-3; D: TRBD1; J: TRBJ1-2; CDR3: CASSPDRGYGYTF; DNA: TGTGCCAGCAGCCCCGACAGGGGCTATGGCTACACCTTC
size: .; V: TRBV19; D: TRBD1; J: TRBJ1-1; CDR3: CASSSTGGTEAFF; DNA: TGTGCCAGTAGTTCTACAGGGGGCACTGAAGCTTTCTTT
size: once; V: TRBV9; D: TRBD1; J: TRBJ2-1; CDR3: CASSVGTGAYNEQFF; DNA: TGTGCCAGCAGCGTTGGGACAGGGGCCTACAATGAGCAGTTCTTC
size: .; V: TRBV19; D: .; J: TRBJ2-3; CDR3: CASREEGLLISSTDTQYF; DNA: TGTGCCAGTAGGGAAGAGGGCCTACTGATTTCTAGCACAGATACGCAGTATTTT
size: .; V: TRBV4-1; D: .; J: TRBJ1-2; CDR3: CASSQDRGVFYGYTF; DNA: TGCGCCAGCAGCCAAGATAGGGGAGTCTTCTATGGCTACACCTTC
size: .; V: TRBV30; D: .; J: TRBJ1-1; CDR3: CAWSGRAEAFF; DNA: TGTGCCTGGAGCGGGAGAGCTGAAGCTTTCTTT
size: .; V: TRBV2; D: .; J: TRBJ1-6; CDR3: CASSETGSYNSPLHF; DNA: TGTGCCAGCAGTGAAACAGGTTCCTATAATTCACCCCTCCACTTT
size: .; V: TRBV30; D: .; J: TRBJ2-1; CDR3: CAWASYYNEQFF; DNA: TGTGCCTGGGCTAGTTACTACAATGAGCAGTTCTTC
size: .; V: TRBV5-8; D: .; J: TRBJ2-7; CDR3: CASSQTGGLGTYEQYF; DNA: TGTGCCAGCAGCCAAACCGGGGGGCTGGGGACCTACGAGCAGTACTTC
size: .; V: TRBV2; D: TRBD1; J: TRBJ2-7; CDR3: CASRGRDSETYEQYF; DNA: TGTGCCAGCAGGGGCCGGGACAGTGAAACCTACGAGCAGTACTTC
size: .; V: TRBV7-7; D: TRBD1; J: TRBJ2-2; CDR3: CASSQDRGNTGELFF; DNA: TGTGCTAGCAGCCAAGACAGGGGAAACACCGGGGAGCTGTTTTTT
size: few; V: TRBV7-9; D: TRBD1; J: TRBJ2-1; CDR3: CASSLGTGWHEQFF; DNA: TGTGCCAGCAGCTTAGGGACAGGGTGGCATGAGCAGTTCTTC
size: .; V: TRBV7-2; D: .; J: TRBJ2-1; CDR3: CASSSRWAYNEQFF; DNA: TGTGCCAGCAGCTCAAGGTGGGCCTACAATGAGCAGTTCTTC
size: .; V: TRBV5-4; D: TRBD2; J: TRBJ2-5; CDR3: CASSENLGLAGVETQYF; DNA: TGTGCCAGCAGCGAAAACCTGGGACTAGCGGGGGTTGAGACCCAGTACTTC
size: .; V: TRBV6-5; D: .; J: TRBJ1-1; CDR3: CASILQGRSTEAFF; DNA: TGTGCCAGCATCTTACAGGGTAGATCCACTGAAGCTTTCTTT
size: .; V: TRBV27; D: .; J: TRBJ1-4; CDR3: CASSQQGLEEKLFF; DNA: TGTGCCAGCAGCCAACAGGGTTTAGAGGAAAAACTGTTTTTT
size: once; V: TRBV29-1; D: .; J: TRBJ1-1; CDR3: CSVEELDSENTEAFF; DNA: TGCAGCGTTGAAGAACTCGATTCAGAGAACACTGAAGCTTTCTTT
size: .; V: TRBV7-9; D: .; J: TRBJ2-2; CDR3: CASSWGTGELFF; DNA: TGTGCCAGCAGCTGGGGTACCGGGGAGCTGTTTTTT
size: .; V: TRBV7-9; D: .; J: TRBJ2-1; CDR3: CASSLGLVDYNEQFF; DNA: TGTGCCAGCAGCTTAGGACTAGTGGACTACAATGAGCAGTTCTTC
size: .; V: TRBV6-1; D: .; J: TRBJ2-3; CDR3: CASSEALRAGMVDTQYF; DNA: TGTGCCAGCAGTGAAGCGCTCCGGGCAGGGATGGTAGATACGCAGTATTTT
size: .; V: TRBV9; D: TRBD1; J: TRBJ1-2; CDR3: CASSVFPGGDGYTF; DNA: TGTGCCAGCAGCGTATTCCCAGGGGGCGACGGCTACACCTTC
size: .; V: TRBV3-1/TRBV3-2; D: .; J: TRBJ2-7; CDR3: CASSQDLEYRSRGARNEQYF; DNA: TGTGCCAGCAGCCAAGATCTCGAGTATAGGTCACGGGGGGCTAGGAACGAGCAGTACTTC
size: .; V: TRBV7-9; D: .; J: TRBJ1-5; CDR3: CASSSSDNQPQHF; DNA: TGTGCCAGCAGCTCTAGCGACAATCAGCCCCAGCATTTT
size: .; V: TRBV29-1; D: TRBD1; J: TRBJ1-1; CDR3: CSVTLQGTEAFF; DNA: TGCAGCGTCACACTACAGGGGACTGAAGCTTTCTTT
size: .; V: TRBV7-6; D: .; J: TRBJ2-6; CDR3: CASSPLVTAYSGANVLTF; DNA: TGTGCCAGCAGCCCCCTAGTGACAGCCTACTCTGGGGCCAACGTCCTGACTTTC
size: .; V: TRBV30; D: TRBD1; J: TRBJ1-2; CDR3: CAWSRTGDNGYTF; DNA: TGTGCCTGGAGTAGGACAGGGGATAATGGCTACACCTTC
size: .; V: TRBV29-1; D: TRBD2; J: TRBJ2-7; CDR3: CSVEPSGSSYEQYF; DNA: TGCAGCGTTGAACCTAGCGGTAGCTCCTACGAGCAGTACTTC
size: .; V: TRBV5-1; D: TRBD2; J: TRBJ2-3; CDR3: CASSPSGASTDTQYF; DNA: TGCGCCAGCTCTCCTAGCGGGGCTAGCACAGATACGCAGTATTTT
size: once; V: TRBV5-1; D: .; J: TRBJ2-4; CDR3: CASSFELAKNIQYF; DNA: TGCGCCAGCAGCTTCGAGCTAGCCAAAAACATTCAGTACTTC
size: .; V: TRBV5-6; D: TRBD2; J: TRBJ2-1; CDR3: CASSLASASGDYNEQFF; DNA: TGTGCCAGCAGCTTGGCCAGCGCTAGCGGGGACTACAATGAGCAGTTCTTC
size: .; V: TRBV21-1; D: .; J: TRBJ2-1; CDR3: CASSRRDRVSNEQFF; DNA: TGTGCCAGCAGCAGGCGGGACAGGGTTAGCAATGAGCAGTTCTTC
size: once; V: TRBV19; D: TRBD2; J: TRBJ2-7; CDR3: CASSMGTSGSGNEQYF; DNA: TGTGCCAGTAGTATGGGGACTAGCGGGAGTGGGAACGAGCAGTACTTC
size: .; V: TRBV7-3; D: TRBD2; J: TRBJ2-7; CDR3: CASSAIAGVGEQYF; DNA: TGTGCCAGCAGCGCAATAGCGGGAGTTGGCGAGCAGTACTTC
size: once; V: TRBV19; D: .; J: TRBJ1-2; CDR3: CASSMRSGDGYTF; DNA: TGTGCCAGTAGTATGAGGTCAGGGGATGGCTACACCTTC
size: .; V: TRBV5-1; D: TRBD2; J: TRBJ2-1; CDR3: CASSPGLVYNEQFF; DNA: TGCGCCAGCAGCCCGGGACTAGTGTACAATGAGCAGTTCTTC
size: .; V: TRBV12-3/TRBV12-4; D: .; J: TRBJ1-4; CDR3: CASSPGINEKLFF; DNA: TGTGCCAGCAGCCCTGGGATCAATGAAAAACTGTTTTTT
size: .; V: TRBV6-2/TRBV6-3; D: TRBD2; J: TRBJ2-7; CDR3: CASSYPSGGAYEQYF; DNA: TGTGCCAGCAGTTACCCCAGCGGGGGGGCCTACGAGCAGTACTTC
size: .; V: TRBV3-1/TRBV3-2; D: .; J: TRBJ1-4; CDR3: CASSQGGRGTNEKLFF; DNA: TGTGCCAGCAGCCAAGGAGGCCGGGGGACTAATGAAAAACTGTTTTTT
size: .; V: TRBV9; D: .; J: TRBJ2-3; CDR3: CASSDEGRALGADTQYF; DNA: TGTGCCAGCAGCGACGAGGGACGGGCCCTAGGGGCAGATACGCAGTATTTT
size: .; V: TRBV12-5; D: TRBD2; J: TRBJ2-5; CDR3: CASGLGSGIFSAETQYF; DNA: TGTGCTAGTGGTTTGGGTAGCGGGATCTTTTCGGCGGAGACCCAGTACTTC
size: .; V: TRBV5-1; D: .; J: TRBJ1-2; CDR3: CASSFGAERAYGYTF; DNA: TGCGCCAGCAGCTTTGGAGCCGAGAGGGCCTATGGCTACACCTTC
size: .; V: TRBV15; D: .; J: TRBJ2-5; CDR3: CATSRFRGNEGETQYF; DNA: TGTGCCACCAGCAGATTTCGGGGGAACGAGGGAGAGACCCAGTACTTC
size: few; V: TRBV10-3; D: TRBD1; J: TRBJ2-6; CDR3: CAISPGQRGLSGANVLTF; DNA: TGTGCCATCAGCCCGGGACAGAGAGGACTCTCTGGGGCCAACGTCCTGACTTTC
size: few; V: TRBV4-1; D: .; J: TRBJ2-1; CDR3: CASSHLTGEQFF; DNA: TGCGCCAGCAGCCACCTCACAGGGGAGCAGTTCTTC
size: .; V: TRBV28; D: .; J: TRBJ1-2; CDR3: CASSPGGHPGYTF; DNA: TGTGCCAGCAGCCCTGGGGGGCACCCAGGCTACACCTTC